The 12 T cell receptor beta chains in this list originate from one sample, sequenced in a study of T-cell reconstitution after alpha-beta-depleted transplantation in children. The TCRbeta library incorporated unique molecular identifiers. TCRdb redid the calling of the PCR reads with MiXCR, one entry per CDR3 protein. This table has nearly 550,000 distinct CDR3 sequences, about 16% appearing once. The starting material was PBMCs from the stem cell graft donor, obtained from the stem cell graft. These receptors originate from a human donor who donated a stem cell graft to a child with acute lymphoblastic leukemia.

This clonotype came up a few times. This rearrangement joins TRBV7-3 to TRBJ1-2; possible D gene TRBD1, 5 bases. This CDR3 has 17 amino acids. Between the trimmed V and J ends, which lost 1 base and 6 bases, there was a span of 21 bases. CDR1 and CDR2 from the germline V gene are SGHTA and FQGTGA. This CDR3 reads CASSLRVPRGEGDGYTF. CDR3 coding DNA: TGTGCCAGCAGCTTAAGGGTCCCACGGGGCGAGGGAGATGGCTACACCTTC. The whole variable domain, filled in from reference TRBV7-3 and TRBJ1-2, reads GAGVSQTPSNKVTEKGKYVELRCDPISGHTALYWYRQSLGQGPEFLIYFQGTGAADDSGLPNDRFFAVRPEGSVSTLKIQRTERGDSAVYLCASSLRVPRGEGDGYTFGSGTRLTVV.

This clonotype occurred a few times. The chain uses TRBV7-3 and TRBJ2-5, with D perhaps matching TRBD1 (5 bases). This CDR3 spans 14 amino acids. Germline loops: CDR1 SGHTA, CDR2 FQGTGA. V lost 2 bases to trimming and J lost 4 bases, with 11 bases between them. CDR3 sequence (DNA): TGTGCCAGCAGCTTAGGGGCGCTCCCAGAGACCCAGTACTTC. It encodes CASSLGALPETQYF.

The chain employs TRBV29-1 and TRBJ1-1; D is perhaps TRBD1 (5 bases). Trimming shortened V by 2 bases and J by 4 bases, and 20 bases separated the two germline ends. The V gene's germline CDR1 is SQVTM and CDR2 ANQGSEA. The CDR3 runs to 16 residues. The CDR3 loop is CSVELEWAGVGTEAFF. The CDR3 coding sequence is TGCAGCGTTGAATTAGAGTGGGCGGGGGTAGGCACTGAAGCTTTCTTT. The complete variable domain, with remaining parts taken from reference TRBV29-1 and TRBJ1-1, reads SAVISQKPSRDICQRGTSLTIQCQVDSQVTMMFWYRQQPGQSLTLIATANQGSEATYESGFVIDKFPISRPNLTFSTLTVSNMSPEDSSIYLCSVELEWAGVGTEAFFGQGTRLTVV.

This chain uses TRBV14 with TRBJ2-1; weak D call: TRBD2 (6 bases). The CDR3 consists of 14 residues. The V end was cut by 1 base, the J end by 7 bases, with 11 bases between. Germline values: CDR1 SGHDN, CDR2 FVKESK. CDR3 coding DNA: TGTGCCAGCAGCCAAGCGGGAGTATGGAATGAGCAGTTCTTC. Amino acids: CASSQAGVWNEQFF.

V usage is TRBV12-3 or TRBV12-4 and J usage is TRBJ1-5; 9 nucleotides match TRBD1. V lost 8 bases, J lost 9 bases, and 14 bases stayed unmatched. The CDR3 length is 15 residues. For the CDR3, the DNA is TGTGCCAGCTCTAAAGGACAGGGGAGTTTTCGGCCCCAGCATTTT. Translated: CASSKGQGSFRPQHF.

In its sample, this clonotype was seen a few times. V and J are TRBV10-2 and TRBJ2-7, with TRBD2 as a possible D gene (7 bases). V was trimmed by 3 bases and J by 3 bases, leaving 21 bases between them. The CDR3 runs 17 residues. CDR1 WSHSY and CDR2 SAAADI come from the germline V gene. The CDR3 region has the DNA TGCGCCAGCAGTGACGGGGGGCGACGGTTGGGGAACTACGAGCAGTACTTC. It translates to CASSDGGRRLGNYEQYF.

This clonotype has just a few counts. The genes are TRBV29-1 and TRBJ1-1; unclear D gene. V gave up 8 bases and J gave up 5 bases, with 12 bases separating them. Germline-derived CDR1 and CDR2 are SQVTM and ANQGSEA. The CDR3 extends over 11 amino acids. CDR3 protein: CSFNDFTEAFF. CDR3 in DNA: TGCAGCTTTAATGATTTTACTGAAGCTTTCTTT.

This chain uses TRBV5-1 with TRBJ2-2; D is unresolved. V lost 4 bases, J lost 4 bases, and 17 bases lay in between. Germline loops: CDR1 SGHRS, CDR2 YFSETQ. This CDR3 region has 16 residues. In DNA, the CDR3 is TGCGCCAGCAGCCCGAACCTCCCCCTAGTCACCGGGGAGCTGTTTTTT. Its translation: CASSPNLPLVTGELFF.

The chain couples TRBV7-9 to TRBJ2-7; 8 bases align to TRBD2. The CDR3 contains 14 residues. Germline V CDR1 and CDR2: SEHNR, FQNEAQ (reference sequence). V lost 8 bases, J lost 5 bases, and 11 bases stayed unmatched. For the CDR3, the DNA is TGTGCCAGCGGCGAGAGCGGGAGTATCCACGAGCAGTACTTC. It is translated as CASGESGSIHEQYF.

This clonotype showed up just a few times. The chain carries TRBV20-1 and TRBJ1-5, with 7 bases lining up with TRBD1. This CDR3 comprises 16 residues. The ends lost 5 bases at V and 2 bases at J; junction bases unmatched: 12. Germline V gene data show CDR1 as DFQATT and CDR2 as SNEGSKA (reference sequence). The CDR3 nucleotides read TGCAGTGCTGCCTACAGGGGATTTGACGGCAATCAGCCCCAGCATTTT. This sequence encodes CSAAYRGFDGNQPQHF.

The rearrangement joins TRBV5-8 to TRBJ2-7, with D unclear. With 5 bases removed from V and 5 bases from J, the gap between germline ends came to 11 bases. CDR3 length: 12 amino acids. Germline CDR1 and CDR2: SGHTS and YDEGEE. The CDR3 is CASRRTVHEQYF. The CDR3 region has the DNA TGTGCCAGCAGAAGGACCGTCCACGAGCAGTACTTC.

This chain joins TRBV20-1 and TRBJ2-5; a weak D match, TRBD2 (6 bases). Between the trimmed V and J ends, which lost 0 bases and 0 bases, there was a span of 14 bases. Germline V gene sequence: CDR1 DFQATT, CDR2 SNEGSKA (reference sequence). The CDR3 sequence is 16 residues long. The CDR3 loop is CSARDKRDWYQETQYF. CDR3 nucleotides: TGCAGTGCTAGAGATAAACGGGACTGGTACCAAGAGACCCAGTACTTC.